Below are 23 T cell receptor beta chains sequenced from a single sample in a study of blood T cell repertoires in COVID-19. Clones were read by immunoSEQ multiplex PCR, and TCRdb kept only the in-frame ones, dropping some. The sample comprises about 81,000 clones, 91% of which are singletons, and 1.9% rests with the top ten. Sequencing was performed on peripheral blood. These receptors all stem from a woman in her 50s in a cohort sampled during active COVID-19.

The table lists this clone with a count of one. The CDR3 here is CASSLTGAYEQYF. The CDR3, as DNA: TGTGCCAGCAGCTTAACAGGGGCCTACGAGCAGTACTTC. The chain recombines TRBV7-2 with TRBJ2-7, with 7 nucleotides matching TRBD1. This CDR3 contains 13 residues. Germline loops: CDR1 SGHTA, CDR2 FQGNSA. The J segment lost 2 bases and the V segment lost 2 bases, leaving 0 bases of the junction unmatched.

This clone was observed a handful of times. The rearrangement uses TRBV6-5 and TRBJ2-1, with 7 nucleotides matching TRBD1. J gave up 8 bases and V 2 bases, and 6 bases lay outside the gene matches. The CDR3 covers 14 residues. The germline V gene encodes CDR1 MNHEY and CDR2 SVGAGI. The CDR3 loop reads CASSYERQGHEQFF. CDR3 sequence (DNA): TGTGCCAGCAGTTACGAGCGACAGGGCCATGAGCAGTTCTTC.

The chain combines TRBV11-3 with TRBJ2-1; D might be TRBD2 (7 bases). CDR1 and CDR2 from the germline V gene are SGHNT and YENEEA. This CDR3 is built from 16 residues. The V and J ends lost 3 bases and 9 bases respectively, with 21 bases between them. The CDR3 protein is CASSLVGRGRGSEQFF. DNA for the CDR3: TGTGCCAGCAGCTTGGTAGGGCGGGGGCGAGGGAGTGAGCAGTTCTTC.

The chain carries TRBV10-2 and TRBJ1-5; D perhaps matches TRBD1 (6 bases). Germline V gene sequence: CDR1 WSHSY, CDR2 SAAADI. The CDR3 has 15 amino acids. V was cut by 6 bases and J by 4 bases, with 16 bases left in between. CDR3 DNA sequence: TGCGCCAGCAGACTAGAGGGGGGGATTAATCAGCCCCAGCATTTT. The encoded protein is CASRLEGGINQPQHF.

The chain uses TRBV10-1 and TRBJ2-2; no reliable D call. The ends were cut back, 2 bases at V and 7 bases at J, with 8 bases in the middle. This CDR3 has 13 residues. From germline, CDR1 is WNHNN and CDR2 SYGVQD (reference sequence). CDR3 region: CASSEGQLGELFF. DNA for the CDR3: TGCGCCAGCAGTGAGGGGCAGCTCGGGGAGCTGTTTTTT.

The CDR3 DNA reads as TGTGCCAGCAGGATTACTAAGGATTGGGGGGAATGGAAGTATTTT. Residues: CASRITKDWGEWKYF. This chain uses TRBV2 with TRBJ2-3, with D possibly matching TRBD2 (6 bases). Germline V gives CDR1 SNHLY, CDR2 FYNNEI. The V and J ends lost 6 bases and 13 bases respectively, with 26 bases between them. This CDR3 comprises 15 residues.

This clone is a singleton in its sample. This chain connects TRBV5-6 to TRBJ1-4, with 10 bases matching TRBD1. The CDR3 consists of 14 residues. CDR1 and CDR2 from the germline V gene are SGHDT and YYEEEE. Trimming took 4 bases from V and 14 from J; bases not matched to a gene: 11. The DNA for the CDR3 is TGTGCCAGCAGCATCGACAGGGGGCGCATAAGGCTGTTTTTT. The encoded protein is CASSIDRGRIRLFF. The whole variable domain, filled in from reference TRBV5-6 and TRBJ1-4, reads DAGVTQSPTHLIKTRGQQVTLRCSPKSGHDTVSWYQQALGQGPQFIFQYYEEEERQRGNFPDRFSGHQFPNYSSELNVNALLLGDSALYLCASSIDRGRIRLFFGSGTQLSVL.

The chain joins TRBV2 to TRBJ2-7; D possibly corresponds to TRBD1 (6 bases). The CDR3 length is 12 residues. The germline V and J ends were trimmed by 4 bases and 4 bases, with 8 bases remaining between them. Germline CDR1 reads SNHLY; CDR2 reads FYNNEI. The CDR3 region has the DNA TGTGCCAGCAGTGGACAGGCGTACGAGCAGTACTTC. Translated, it gives CASSGQAYEQYF.

V is TRBV25-1 and J is TRBJ1-1, with a weak D call TRBD1 (6 bases). The V end was cut by 5 bases, the J end by 1 base, with 14 bases between. The CDR3 has 15 amino acids. Germline-derived CDR1 and CDR2 are MGHDK and SYGVNS. The CDR3 region is CASSPAGAQNTEAFF. The CDR3 nucleotides read TGTGCCAGCAGTCCGGCAGGGGCTCAGAACACTGAAGCTTTCTTT.

The chain joins TRBV9 to TRBJ2-3; 12 bases line up with TRBD2. The CDR3 contains 16 residues. Per germline, CDR1 SGDLS and CDR2 YYNGEE. The junction had 4 bases not matched to a gene; V was cut back by 0 bases and J by 5 bases. The CDR3 sequence: CASSVASGRAGDTQYF. The CDR3 DNA is TGTGCCAGCAGCGTAGCTAGCGGGAGGGCCGGAGATACGCAGTATTTT. Full variable domain (rest looked up from reference TRBV9 and TRBJ2-3): DSGVTQTPKHLITATGQRVTLRCSPRSGDLSVYWYQQSLDQGLQFLIQYYNGEERAKGNILERFSAQQFPDLHSELNLSSLELGDSALYFCASSVASGRAGDTQYFGPGTRLTVL.

This clone was found once. The V gene is TRBV7-3, the J gene TRBJ2-3; 9 nucleotides line up with TRBD2. The trim removed 0 bases at V and 2 bases at J, leaving 3 bases unmatched. The CDR3 length is 16 residues. Germline-derived CDR1 and CDR2 are SGHTA and FQGTGA. CDR3 in amino acids: CASSLTGTSPTDTQYF. The CDR3 nucleotides are TGTGCCAGCAGCTTAACTGGGACTAGCCCCACAGATACGCAGTATTTT.

This clone was seen a few times. The V call is TRBV30, the J call TRBJ1-2; D perhaps matches TRBD1 (5 bases). With 0 bases removed from V and 4 bases from J, the gap between germline ends came to 9 bases. CDR3 size: 13 residues. Germline V CDR1 and CDR2: GTSNPN, SVGIG (reference sequence). In DNA form, the CDR3 reads TGTGCCTGGAGTGTTCAGGGACTCTATGGCTACACCTTC. Translated, it gives CAWSVQGLYGYTF. The full variable domain, rest sourced from reference TRBV30 and TRBJ1-2, is SQTIHQWPATLVQPVGSPLSLECTVEGTSNPNLYWYRQAAGRGLQLLFYSVGIGQISSEVPQNLSASRPQDRQFILSSKKLLLSDSGFYLCAWSVQGLYGYTFGSGTRLTVV.

In nucleotides, the CDR3 is TGTGCCAGCAGCACCGATGGGGGCTGGGCAGATACGCAGTATTTT. This encodes CASSTDGGWADTQYF. This chain connects TRBV7-9 to TRBJ2-3; maybe TRBD1 (6 bases). Germline V CDR1 and CDR2: SEHNR, FQNEAQ (reference sequence). This CDR3 comprises 15 residues. V was pared by 5 bases and J by 4 bases, with 16 bases between.

The gene calls are TRBV20-1 and TRBJ1-5; 9 bases fit TRBD1. The V gene's germline CDR1 is DFQATT and CDR2 SNEGSKA (reference sequence). The length of the CDR3 is 17 residues. The trim removed 3 bases at V and 0 bases at J, leaving 9 bases unmatched. The CDR3 region has the DNA TGCAGTGCTAGTCCGGGACAGGGAAGATATAGCAATCAGCCCCAGCATTTT. This translates into CSASPGQGRYSNQPQHF.

There are a few counts of this clone. The chain combines TRBV6-5 with TRBJ2-1, with 7 bases that match TRBD2. Germline CDR1 MNHEY, CDR2 SVGAGI. The ends lost 8 bases at V and 4 bases at J; junction bases unmatched: 5. This CDR3 is built from 13 residues. The CDR3 sequence: CASRSGGYNEQFF. The CDR3, as DNA: TGTGCCAGCCGCTCGGGGGGATACAATGAGCAGTTCTTC.

The chain uses TRBV5-1 and TRBJ2-5; D may be TRBD1 (6 bases). Germline CDR1 SGHRS, CDR2 YFSETQ. CDR3 size: 14 residues. V lost 4 bases, J lost 0 bases, and 10 bases lay in between. The CDR3 DNA reads as TGCGCCAGCAGCCGGGGACAATACCAAGAGACCCAGTACTTC. Translation gives CASSRGQYQETQYF.

This chain links TRBV9 with TRBJ2-7; TRBD2 is a possible D gene (6 bases). From germline, CDR1 is SGDLS and CDR2 YYNGEE. The CDR3 runs 14 residues. The germline V and J ends were trimmed by 4 bases and 8 bases, with 19 bases remaining between them. CDR3 nucleotide sequence: TGTGCCAGCAGCACAACCTTAGATGGGGGGAAGCAGTACTTC. Translating gives CASSTTLDGGKQYF.

This clone appeared a few times. This chain links TRBV7-9 with TRBJ1-1, with TRBD1 matching 7 bases. Germline lookup yields CDR1 SEHNR and CDR2 FQNEAQ (reference sequence). This CDR3 spans 14 amino acids. V dropped 1 base and J dropped 3; count of bases not matched to a gene: 2. In DNA form, the CDR3 reads TGTGCCAGCAGCTTAGGTACAGGGGACACTGAAGCTTTCTTT. This encodes CASSLGTGDTEAFF.

This chain joins TRBV20-1 and TRBJ2-7, with a tentative D call TRBD1 (5 bases). Per germline, CDR1 DFQATT and CDR2 SNEGSKA (reference sequence). Trimming removed 6 bases at V and 4 bases at J, with 10 bases between. This CDR3 is built from 11 residues. The CDR3 spells CSAQQVYEQYF. CDR3 DNA: TGCAGTGCGCAACAGGTTTACGAGCAGTACTTC.

The rearrangement joins TRBV28 to TRBJ1-2, with D hard to call. Germline CDR1 is MDHEN and CDR2 is SYDVKM. V lost 3 bases, J lost 3 bases, and 8 bases lay in between. The CDR3 contains 13 residues. DNA of the CDR3: TGTGCCAGCAGTTTCGGCCGGGACTATGGCTACACCTTC. Protein sequence: CASSFGRDYGYTF.

The V call is TRBV30, the J call TRBJ1-5; a possible D gene is TRBD1 (5 bases). V was pared by 4 bases and J by 5 bases, with 15 bases between. Germline-derived CDR1 and CDR2 are GTSNPN and SVGIG (reference sequence). The CDR3 is 14 amino acids. The CDR3 coding sequence is TGTGCCTGGAAGGGGAAGTTTTTCGATCAGCCCCAGCATTTT. Translating it yields CAWKGKFFDQPQHF.

The chain couples TRBV10-3 to TRBJ1-5; 8 positions match TRBD1. The CDR3 length is 19 residues. V was pared by 3 bases and J by 3 bases, with 16 bases of the junction left unmatched. Germline assignment: CDR1 ENHRY and CDR2 SYGVKD. CDR3 in DNA: TGTGCCATCAGTGATCCGACCGGGACAGGTTTTTTATCCAATCAGCCCCAGCATTTT. This translates into CAISDPTGTGFLSNQPQHF.

The chain is built from TRBV28 and TRBJ2-1; 11 bases are a match to TRBD2. Germline trimming cut 5 bases from V and 3 bases from J; bases unmatched to any gene: 3. Germline CDR1 MDHEN, CDR2 SYDVKM. The CDR3 is 15 residues long. The CDR3 reads CASSRLAGSYNEQFF. CDR3 bases: TGTGCCAGCAGTAGACTAGCGGGAAGCTACAATGAGCAGTTCTTC.